These 7 T cell receptor beta chains originate from one sample sequenced in a study of naive and memory T cell subsets. Two oligonucleotides, mixed equimolar, formed the beta constant-region primer covering TRBC1 and TRBC2. The ligated cDNA underwent four PCR rounds using SP2 and nested alpha and beta constant-region primers. MiXCR, applied by TCRdb to the UMI-ligation and nested PCR reads, yields one record per CDR3 protein. The sample comprises 98,000 or so distinct CDR3 sequences, around 13% of which are singletons, and approximately 2.8% rests with the top ten. Overall study results and limits: Possibly reflecting memory cells re-expressing CD45RA, a few larger clonotypes occurred in naive repertoires, especially CD8.

The antigens for these receptors are not known. Sequenced input: naive CD8+ T cells from blood. The source is a human donor in good health.

This clonotype was recorded only once. The V call is TRBV12-3 or TRBV12-4, the J call TRBJ1-5, with 10 positions matching TRBD1. With 7 bases clipped from V and 5 bases from J, the junction kept 8 bases outside the gene matches. There are 15 residues in the CDR3. CDR3 residues: CASTEGTGVDQPQHF. The CDR3 DNA follows: TGTGCCAGCACTGAGGGGACAGGGGTTGATCAGCCCCAGCATTTT.

V and J are TRBV27 and TRBJ2-1, with 9 nucleotides matching TRBD1. The ends lost 0 bases at V and 7 bases at J; junction bases unmatched: 13. This CDR3 has 18 amino acids. CDR1 and CDR2 from the germline V gene are MNHEY and SMNVEV (reference sequence). The CDR3 loop is CASSLSMVSGTGMNEQFF. The CDR3 region has the DNA TGTGCCAGCAGTTTATCTATGGTGTCTGGGACAGGGATGAATGAGCAGTTCTTC.

This clonotype was seen repeatedly, ten times or more. The rearrangement uses TRBV10-3 and TRBJ1-5; D is uncertain. The CDR3 is 14 amino acids. The germline V gene has CDR1 ENHRY and CDR2 SYGVKD. Trimming shortened V by 6 bases and J by 0 bases, and 9 bases separated the two germline ends. The CDR3 loop is CAISADYSNQPQHF. Written as DNA, the CDR3 is TGTGCCATCAGCGCAGACTATAGCAATCAGCCCCAGCATTTT.

A few counts support this clonotype. The chain has TRBV4-3 and TRBJ2-5; D unclear. The germline CDR1 and CDR2 sequences are LGHNA and YSLEER. The CDR3 is made up of 15 amino acids. The V gene lost 4 bases and the J gene lost 5 bases, with 17 bases spanning the gap. Here the CDR3 DNA reads TGCGCCAGCAGCCTCTCGGATGGTTATGGGGAGACCCAGTACTTC. Translation: CASSLSDGYGETQYF.

This chain uses TRBV7-6 with TRBJ2-5; 9 bases map to TRBD1. This CDR3 spans 14 amino acids. The germline gives CDR1 SGHVS, CDR2 FNYEAQ. Trimming took 5 bases from V and 5 from J; bases not matched to a gene: 6. The DNA for the CDR3 is TGTGCCAGCAGCCCGCGGACAGGGGCGGAGACCCAGTACTTC. Its translation: CASSPRTGAETQYF.

This clonotype appeared a single time. The genes are TRBV19 and TRBJ2-7, with a possible D match to TRBD2 (5 bases). Germline CDR1 LNHDA, CDR2 SQIVND (reference sequence). The CDR3 extends over 16 amino acids. The V gene lost 0 bases and the J gene lost 1 base, with 13 bases spanning the gap. The CDR3 loop is CASSIDSSGNSYEQYF. In nucleotides, the CDR3 is TGTGCCAGTAGTATAGATTCGAGCGGAAATTCCTACGAGCAGTACTTC.

Ten or more counts support this clonotype. The chain carries TRBV12-3 or TRBV12-4 and TRBJ2-7; 9 bases are a match to TRBD1. The junction had 3 bases not matched to a gene; V was cut back by 3 bases and J by 3 bases. CDR3 length: 14 residues. This CDR3 is CASSLGQGVYEQYF. DNA of the CDR3: TGTGCCAGCAGTTTGGGACAGGGTGTCTACGAGCAGTACTTC.